This record covers a single T cell receptor (beta chain). Its matching antigen is unknown. This entry belongs to a study of PD-1 blockade in mismatch repair-deficient tumors. Whole-study findings and limits: Tumor-resident clones, often undetectable pretreatment in blood, expanded then contracted after pembrolizumab.

Mismatch repair deficiency was confirmed in all patients, by PCR or immunohistochemistry. V lost 6 bases and J lost 1; bases outside the gene matches: 7. Germline CDR1 and CDR2: SGDLS and YYNGEE. The CDR3 consists of 15 residues. Assay: immunoSEQ multiplex PCR; the TCRdb copy retains only in-frame clones and omits some. The table includes 15,000 to 25,000 clones, approximately 80% detected once. This clonotype was sampled from an adult with mismatch repair-deficient cancer. The J gene is TRBJ2-5, the V gene TRBV9; 9 positions agree with TRBD2. The sequencing here drew on PBMCs, taken 52 weeks after starting pembrolizumab. This chain's CDR3 is CASTATSGLQETQYF. The CDR3 DNA sequence: TGTGCCAGCACCGCGACTAGCGGACTCCAAGAGACCCAGTACTTC.